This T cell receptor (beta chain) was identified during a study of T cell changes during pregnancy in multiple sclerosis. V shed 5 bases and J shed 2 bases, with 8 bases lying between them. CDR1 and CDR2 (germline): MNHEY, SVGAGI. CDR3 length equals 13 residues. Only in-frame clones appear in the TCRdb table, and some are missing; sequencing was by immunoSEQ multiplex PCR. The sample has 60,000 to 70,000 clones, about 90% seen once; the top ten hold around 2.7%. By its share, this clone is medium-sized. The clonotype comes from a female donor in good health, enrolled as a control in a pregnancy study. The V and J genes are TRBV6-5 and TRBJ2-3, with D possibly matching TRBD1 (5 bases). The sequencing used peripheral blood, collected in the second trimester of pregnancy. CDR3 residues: CASSRGFTDTQYF. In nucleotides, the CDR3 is TGTGCCAGCAGTAGGGGTTTCACAGATACGCAGTATTTT.